This TCR beta chain derives from a study of cytomegalovirus exposure and HLA in healthy donors. Whole-study findings and limits: Immune exposure data for these donors was limited to CMV serostatus.

The CDR3 consists of 16 residues. The germline CDR1 and CDR2 sequences are MNHEY and SVGAGI. 13 Jbeta primers and 60 Vbeta primers were used for the PCR. Assay used: immunoSEQ multiplex PCR; TCRdb lists only in-frame clones, some missing. This table holds 90,000 or so clones, approximately 85% found once. About this clone: Its antigen is currently unknown.

The TCR comes from a man aged 30-40 years in good health and CMV-seropositive. The rearrangement joins TRBV6-5 to TRBJ2-5; no clear D gene. The J call is doubtful: the DNA matches TRBJ2-7 better. Input material: PBMCs. The CDR3: CASSYSRKTKAYEQYF. CDR3 DNA: TGTGCCAGCAGTTACTCGAGAAAAACTAAAGCCTACGAGCAGTACTTC.